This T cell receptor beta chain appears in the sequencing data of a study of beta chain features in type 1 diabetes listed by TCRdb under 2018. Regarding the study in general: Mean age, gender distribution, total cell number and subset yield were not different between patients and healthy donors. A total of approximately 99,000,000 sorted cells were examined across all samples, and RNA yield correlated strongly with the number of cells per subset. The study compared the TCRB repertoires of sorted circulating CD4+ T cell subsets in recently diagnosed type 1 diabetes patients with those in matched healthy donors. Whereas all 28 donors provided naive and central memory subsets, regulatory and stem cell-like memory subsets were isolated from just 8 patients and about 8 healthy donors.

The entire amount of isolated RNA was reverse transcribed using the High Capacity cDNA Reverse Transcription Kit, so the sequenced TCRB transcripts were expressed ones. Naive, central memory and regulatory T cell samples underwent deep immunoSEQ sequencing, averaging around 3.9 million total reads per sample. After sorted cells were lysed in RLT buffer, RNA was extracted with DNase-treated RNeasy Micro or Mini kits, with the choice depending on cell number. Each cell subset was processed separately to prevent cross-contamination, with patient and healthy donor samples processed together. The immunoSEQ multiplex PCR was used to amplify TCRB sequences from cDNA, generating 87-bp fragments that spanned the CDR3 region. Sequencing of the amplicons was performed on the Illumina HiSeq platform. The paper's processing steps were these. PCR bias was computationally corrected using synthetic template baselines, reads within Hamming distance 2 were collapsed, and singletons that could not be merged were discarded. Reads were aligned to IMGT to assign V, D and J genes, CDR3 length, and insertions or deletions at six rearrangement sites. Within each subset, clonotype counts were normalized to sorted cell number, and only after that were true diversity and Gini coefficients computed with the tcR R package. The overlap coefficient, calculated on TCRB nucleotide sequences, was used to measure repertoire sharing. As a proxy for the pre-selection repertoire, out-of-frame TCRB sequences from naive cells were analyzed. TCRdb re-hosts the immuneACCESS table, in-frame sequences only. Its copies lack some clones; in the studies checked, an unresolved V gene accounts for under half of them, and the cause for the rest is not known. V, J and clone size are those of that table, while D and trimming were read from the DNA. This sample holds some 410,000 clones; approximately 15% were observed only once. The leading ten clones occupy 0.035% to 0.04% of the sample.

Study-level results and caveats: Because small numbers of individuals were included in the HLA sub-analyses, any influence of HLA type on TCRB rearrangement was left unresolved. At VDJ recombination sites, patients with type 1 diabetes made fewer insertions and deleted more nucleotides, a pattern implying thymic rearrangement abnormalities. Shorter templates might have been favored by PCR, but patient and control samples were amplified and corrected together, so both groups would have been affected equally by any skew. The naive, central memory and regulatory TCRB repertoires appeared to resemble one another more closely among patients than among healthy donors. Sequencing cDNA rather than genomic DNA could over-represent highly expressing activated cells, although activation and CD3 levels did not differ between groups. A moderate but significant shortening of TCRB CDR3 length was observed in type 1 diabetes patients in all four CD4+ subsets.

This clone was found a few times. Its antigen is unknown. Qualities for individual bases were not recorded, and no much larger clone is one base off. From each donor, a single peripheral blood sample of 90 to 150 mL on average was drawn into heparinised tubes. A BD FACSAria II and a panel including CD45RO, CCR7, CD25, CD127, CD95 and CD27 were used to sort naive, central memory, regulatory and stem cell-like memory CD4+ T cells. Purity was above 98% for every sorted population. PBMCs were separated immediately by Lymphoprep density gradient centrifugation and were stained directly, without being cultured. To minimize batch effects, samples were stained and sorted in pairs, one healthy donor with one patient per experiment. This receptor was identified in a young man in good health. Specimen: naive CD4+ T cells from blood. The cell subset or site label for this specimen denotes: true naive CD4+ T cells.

In nucleotide form, the sequence is TGCAGCGTTGATGGGGCTTTCTTT. Its protein reads: CSVDGAFF. The chain is assembled from TRBV29-1 and TRBJ1-1; the D gene assignment is ambiguous. V sheds 3 bases and J sheds 11 bases, leaving 4 bases between their ends. The germline V gene specifies SQVTM as CDR1 and ANQGSEA as CDR2. The CDR3 goes from the cysteine to the phenylalanine over 8 residues. Solely the CDR3 DNA is kept, with 24 bases framed from the first base.